The 28 T cell receptor beta chains in this list originate from one sample, sequenced in a study of T cells in Graves' hyperthyroidism and ophthalmopathy. Amplification yielded TCR beta CDR3 regions, with RNA transcripts as the source. Researchers ran a first-round RT-PCR on the TCR CDR3 using the HTBI primer set. From the multiplex PCR reads, TCRdb called clonotypes with MiXCR, one entry per CDR3 protein. The sample yields around 570,000 distinct CDR3 sequences, less than 20% seen once. Sequencing input: blood. Receptors were obtained from a man aged 35 to 55 with Graves' ophthalmopathy.

This clonotype was observed a handful of times. The chain combines TRBV6-1 with TRBJ1-3; no clear D gene. Germline CDR1 reads MNHNS; CDR2 reads SASEGT. The CDR3 is 14 residues long. V was clipped by 0 bases and J by 8 bases, with 11 bases between them. This chain's CDR3 is CASSEAQREHTIYF. CDR3 coding DNA: TGTGCCAGCAGTGAAGCGCAAAGGGAACACACCATATATTTT.

A note on this clonotype: Mismatch with germline at one junction end may stem from a read error. CDR3 protein: CSANRQGDFYGYTF. Here the CDR3 DNA reads TGCAGCGCTAATCGACAGGGGGATTTCTATGGCTACACCTTC. This chain connects TRBV20-1 to TRBJ1-2, with TRBD1 matching over 9 bases. Germline CDR1 and CDR2: DFQATT and SNEGSKA (reference sequence). The CDR3 has 14 amino acids.

This clonotype showed up many times. This chain connects TRBV2 to TRBJ2-2; 8 positions agree with TRBD2. J gave up 1 base and V 6 bases, and 4 bases lay outside the gene matches. Germline CDR1 SNHLY, CDR2 FYNNEI. This CDR3 is built from 15 residues. The CDR3 is CASRYAGGNTGELFF. The CDR3 bases are TGTGCCAGCAGATACGCGGGAGGGAACACCGGGGAGCTGTTTTTT. Drawing the rest from reference TRBV2 and TRBJ2-2, the complete variable domain is EPEVTQTPSHQVTQMGQEVILRCVPISNHLYFYWYRQILGQKVEFLVSFYNNEISEKSEIFDDQFSVERPDGSNFTLKIRSTKLEDSAMYFCASRYAGGNTGELFFGEGSRLTVL.

A note on this clonotype: A read error may account for a junction end that differs from germline. J is TRBJ2-7 and V is TRBV27; D is possibly TRBD2 (6 bases). Germline V CDR1 and CDR2: MNHEY, SMNVEV (reference sequence). The CDR3 spans 15 residues. The CDR3 here is CASSLTNGSSYEQHF. The CDR3 region has the DNA TGTGCCAGCAGTTTGACTAACGGGAGCTCCTACGAGCAGCACTTC.

The rearrangement joins TRBV20-1 to TRBJ2-7; weak D call: TRBD2 (6 bases). Germline CDR1 and CDR2: DFQATT and SNEGSKA (reference sequence). Trimming shortened V by 2 bases and J by 4 bases, and 15 bases separated the two germline ends. This CDR3 is 14 amino acids long. This CDR3 is CSARRDSRGYEQYF. For the CDR3, the DNA is TGCAGTGCTAGACGGGACTCACGAGGGTACGAGCAGTACTTC.

The table lists this clonotype with a few counts. The chain recombines TRBV28 with TRBJ1-1, with TRBD1 identical over 7 bases. J was trimmed by 1 base and V by 2 bases; bases with no gene match: 4. CDR1 and CDR2 (germline): MDHEN, SYDVKM. This CDR3 contains 15 residues. CDR3 in DNA: TGTGCCAGCAGTTTACAGGGGGAGGGGAACACTGAAGCTTTCTTT. It specifies CASSLQGEGNTEAFF.

In its sample, this clonotype was seen a few times. The genes are TRBV4-3 and TRBJ1-2, with a possible D match to TRBD1 (6 bases). CDR3 size: 14 residues. Germline V gives CDR1 LGHNA, CDR2 YSLEER. Trimming removed 0 bases at V and 7 bases at J, with 12 bases between. The CDR3 bases are TGCGCCAGCAGCCAAGATCTGGGGGCTCGTGGCTACACCTTC. This gives the protein CASSQDLGARGYTF.

This clonotype was picked up many times. The chain couples TRBV13 to TRBJ1-1; TRBD1 matches 9 bases. This CDR3 comprises 16 residues. The germline V gene has CDR1 PRHDT and CDR2 FYEKMQ (reference sequence). V shed 6 bases, J shed 1 base, and the junction held 9 bases outside the gene matches. The CDR3 coding sequence is TGTGCCAGCAGATTTAACAGGGGGCGCGGGAACACTGAAGCTTTCTTT. Protein: CASRFNRGRGNTEAFF.

Written as DNA, the CDR3 is TGTGCCAGCAGCTTAGCGGGAGGAGGAGTTGAGCAGTTCTTC. Protein: CASSLAGGGVEQFF. The V gene is TRBV7-3, the J gene TRBJ2-1; 8 nucleotides align to TRBD2. The CDR3 loop spans 14 amino acids. CDR1 SGHTA and CDR2 FQGTGA come from the germline V gene. V lost 2 bases to trimming and J lost 9 bases; unmatched junction nucleotides: 6.

This clonotype was observed many times. J is TRBJ2-1 and V is TRBV7-2; no clear D gene. CDR1 and CDR2 from the germline V gene are SGHTA and FQGNSA. Trimming shortened V by 1 base and J by 2 bases, and 9 bases separated the two germline ends. This CDR3 comprises 15 residues. CDR3 sequence reads: CASSLVSATYNEQFF. The CDR3 DNA reads as TGTGCCAGCAGCTTAGTGTCGGCAACCTACAATGAGCAGTTCTTC.

This rearrangement joins TRBV30 to TRBJ2-2; 10 bases map to TRBD2. V lost 6 bases and J lost 0; bases outside the gene matches: 4. CDR1 and CDR2 from the germline V gene are GTSNPN and SVGIG (reference sequence). The CDR3 runs to 15 residues. CDR3 in amino acids: CACTAGGPNTGELFF. The CDR3 bases are TGTGCCTGCACAGCGGGAGGGCCGAACACCGGGGAGCTGTTTTTT.

Of note for this clonotype: This may be a read error, as it is one base from a much larger clone. V and J are TRBV14 and TRBJ2-1, with 8 bases fitting TRBD1. Germline loops: CDR1 SGHDN, CDR2 FVKESK. CDR3 length: 17 residues. The CDR3 DNA reads TGTGCCGGCAGCCAAGAGGGCCGGGACAGGATTTTCAATGAGCAGTTCTTC. Translated: CAGSQEGRDRIFNEQFF.

This clonotype was seen many times. The chain links TRBV11-2 to TRBJ2-3, with D perhaps assigned TRBD1 or TRBD2 (5 bases each). V was pared by 1 base and J by 6 bases, with 11 bases between. There are 14 residues in the CDR3. CDR1 is SGHAT, CDR2 FQNNGV, per germline. The CDR3: CASSLVGALDTQYF. CDR3 in DNA: TGTGCCAGCAGCTTAGTCGGGGCGCTTGATACGCAGTATTTT.

This clonotype appeared many times. The V and J genes are TRBV12-3 or TRBV12-4 and TRBJ2-3; 12 positions match TRBD1. This CDR3 region has 15 residues. V dropped 3 bases and J dropped 4; count of bases not matched to a gene: 2. The CDR3 sequence is CASSFGTGGPDTQYF. CDR3 DNA sequence: TGTGCCAGCAGTTTCGGGACAGGGGGCCCAGATACGCAGTATTTT.

In its sample, this clonotype was seen many times. This chain links TRBV28 with TRBJ1-1; no definite D call. There are 11 residues in the CDR3. V was clipped by 7 bases and J by 0 bases, with 3 bases between them. Germline V gene data show CDR1 as MDHEN and CDR2 as SYDVKM. CDR3 sequence reads: CASKMNTEAFF. The CDR3 region has the DNA TGTGCCAGCAAAATGAACACTGAAGCTTTCTTT.

With regard to this clonotype: The CDR3 carries no conserved terminal phenylalanine or tryptophan, so it likely arises from a read error. V gene TRBV11-2 combines with J gene TRBJ2-6, with D tentatively TRBD2 (6 bases). Germline V gene data show CDR1 as SGHAT and CDR2 as FQNNGV. The V end was cut by 3 bases, the J end by 3 bases, with 15 bases between. This CDR3 comprises 17 residues. The CDR3 coding sequence is TGTGCCAGCAGCTTTAGCGGCCTGAGGGATGGGGCCAACGTCCTGACTCTC. It encodes CASSFSGLRDGANVLTL.

This clonotype was seen more than once but under ten times. In DNA, the CDR3 is TGTGCCTGGAGGAGGACTAGCGGGGCCTACGAGCAGTACTTC. Residues: CAWRRTSGAYEQYF. The chain links TRBV30 to TRBJ2-7; 12 bases line up with TRBD2. Trimming cost V 3 bases and J 2 bases; bases outside gene matches: 2. Germline V lookup: CDR1 GTSNPN, CDR2 SVGIG (reference sequence). The CDR3 loop spans 14 amino acids.

This clonotype came up a few times. V gene TRBV27 combines with J gene TRBJ1-1, with a possible D match to TRBD1 (5 bases). The ends were cut back, 0 bases at V and 5 bases at J, with 16 bases in the middle. The length of the CDR3 is 16 residues. Germline V gene data show CDR1 as MNHEY and CDR2 as SMNVEV (reference sequence). Here the CDR3 reads CASSLSFTGRGTEAFF. DNA for the CDR3: TGTGCCAGCAGTTTATCATTCACGGGGCGCGGAACTGAAGCTTTCTTT.

This clonotype was counted once. The chain employs TRBV29-1 and TRBJ2-7; TRBD1 might be the D (5 bases). The CDR3 totals 11 residues. Germline lookup yields CDR1 SQVTM and CDR2 ANQGSEA. The V end lost 0 bases, the J end lost 8 bases, and 8 bases lay between the germline ends. The CDR3 spells CSVEDGQKQYF. The CDR3 region has the DNA TGCAGCGTTGAAGATGGACAAAAGCAGTACTTC.

This rearrangement joins TRBV19 to TRBJ1-1; D may be TRBD1 (5 bases). The CDR3 totals 15 residues. V lost 0 bases and J lost 1, with 9 bases in between. CDR1 LNHDA and CDR2 SQIVND come from the germline V gene (reference sequence). CDR3 coding DNA: TGTGCCAGTAGTATAGAAGGCGGGGGGAACACTGAAGCTTTCTTT. Translation: CASSIEGGGNTEAFF.

This clonotype has a handful of counts. J is TRBJ1-1 and V is TRBV5-6; D gene ambiguous. Trimming left V 4 bases short and J 10 bases short, with 14 bases between. Germline V gene data show CDR1 as SGHDT and CDR2 as YYEEEE. This CDR3 is 12 amino acids long. The CDR3 sequence: CASSNAGGSAFF. DNA of the CDR3: TGTGCCAGCAGCAATGCCGGCGGATCAGCTTTCTTT.

This clonotype has more than one count but fewer than ten. V is TRBV7-3 and J is TRBJ2-1, with D hard to call. This CDR3 has 16 amino acids. Germline CDR1 and CDR2: SGHTA and FQGTGA. Trimming left V 4 bases short and J 0 bases short, with 13 bases between. CDR3 in DNA: TGTGCCAGCAGCTCCGATGGAGTAAGCTCCTACAATGAGCAGTTCTTC. Protein sequence: CASSSDGVSSYNEQFF.

The V gene is TRBV7-8, the J gene TRBJ1-3, with TRBD1 identical over 9 bases. CDR1 and CDR2 (germline): SGHVS, FQNEAQ. This CDR3 contains 19 residues. The junction had 11 bases not matched to a gene; V was cut back by 2 bases and J by 0 bases. The CDR3 here is CASSLLSQQGASSGNTIYF. In DNA form, the CDR3 reads TGTGCCAGCAGCTTATTGTCCCAACAGGGGGCGAGCTCTGGAAACACCATATATTTT.

This clonotype occurred a few times. The CDR3 DNA reads TGTGCCAGCAGCTTAGCAATGGGACTGAATAATTCACCCCTCCACTTT. It codes for CASSLAMGLNNSPLHF. The chain is built from TRBV7-9 and TRBJ1-6; weak D call: TRBD1 (5 bases). CDR1 SEHNR and CDR2 FQNEAQ come from the germline V gene (reference sequence). The CDR3 consists of 16 residues. The V end was cut by 0 bases, the J end by 5 bases, with 11 bases between.

This clonotype occurred a few times. This rearrangement joins TRBV7-6 to TRBJ2-3; unclear D gene. Trimming stripped 5 bases from V and 2 bases from J, with 14 bases between. Germline V gives CDR1 SGHVS, CDR2 FNYEAQ. This CDR3 contains 15 residues. Written as DNA, the CDR3 is TGTGCCAGCAGCGGCACGCTTATTGCCACAGATACGCAGTATTTT. Translated, it gives CASSGTLIATDTQYF.

The rearrangement joins TRBV7-6 to TRBJ2-2; a weak D match, TRBD2 (5 bases). Per germline, CDR1 SGHVS and CDR2 FNYEAQ. V lost 5 bases and J 6 bases, leaving 10 bases between the germline ends. This CDR3 region has 13 residues. CDR3 loop: CASSPGGPGELFF. CDR3 DNA sequence: TGTGCCAGCAGCCCGGGCGGGCCCGGGGAGCTGTTTTTT.

This clonotype was picked up a small number of times. This chain connects TRBV2 to TRBJ2-1; 10 nucleotides align to TRBD1. Germline V gives CDR1 SNHLY, CDR2 FYNNEI. Trimming at V came to 8 bases and at J to 4 bases, leaving 5 bases not matched to a gene. CDR3 length equals 14 residues. As DNA, the CDR3 is TGTGCCAGCGGGGACAGGGGCGGGTACAATGAGCAGTTCTTC. Protein product: CASGDRGGYNEQFF.

This clonotype was counted ten times or more. This rearrangement joins TRBV2 to TRBJ2-7, with D perhaps matching TRBD2 (6 bases). Germline CDR1 SNHLY, CDR2 FYNNEI. The V gene lost 11 bases and the J gene lost 5 bases, with 22 bases spanning the gap. The CDR3 loop spans 14 amino acids. The CDR3: CASIGGAIRDEQYF. The CDR3 bases are TGTGCCTCAATCGGAGGGGCAATCCGGGACGAGCAGTACTTC.